The present TCR beta chain was sequenced within a study of Ad26.COV2.S vaccination and SARS-CoV-2 variants. About the research overall: The donor participated in the COV1001 trial, in its Ad26.COV2.S arm. Study-level points and caveats: People given the vaccine had a wider spike-specific TCR breadth than placebo recipients did. Placebo recipients and vaccine recipients were similar in non-spike TCR breadth.

Treatment of the sample: 15 to 20 received Ad26.COV2.S at low or high dose, single or two shots; roughly five received placebo; per-sample allocation not given. On day 63 after the first injection, vaccine and placebo recipients gave samples. Turning to this clone: Its target is unknown.

Clones were sequenced by immunoSEQ multiplex PCR, and TCRdb holds only the in-frame ones, with some missing. The data contain 250,000 or so clones, around 90% of them seen just once; the ten biggest clones take up roughly 3%. Per the germline V gene, CDR1 is KGHSH and CDR2 is LQKENI. Deletions cut 6 bases from V and 5 bases from J, with 16 bases between. There are 14 residues in the CDR3. The sequence was obtained from a person between 18 and 65 years old who received the Ad26.COV2.S COVID-19 vaccine or a placebo. The specimen comprised peripheral blood, sampled in a trial of Ad26.COV2.S vaccine versus placebo. The chain carries TRBV18 and TRBJ1-2; the D is unclear. The CDR3 loop reads CASSPGFGDYGYTF. CDR3 nucleotide sequence: TGTGCCAGCTCCCCGGGATTTGGGGATTATGGCTACACCTTC.